The 16 T cell receptor beta chains below come from one sample, sequenced in a study of human T cells and chemical hapten exposure. Time point denoted: patch test 2, 6 weeks after DPC sensitization. This sample's treatment: therapeutic diphenylcyclopropenone sensitization with weekly scalp DPC. From the RACE reads, TCRdb called clonotypes with MiXCR, one entry per CDR3 protein. The sample records approximately 350,000 distinct CDR3 sequences, more than 5% being singletons. The sample consisted of whole blood, taken in connection with sensitization to the hapten diphenylcyclopropenone (DPC). The source of these receptors is a woman younger than 35 with alopecia areata. Some clones in this sample may be carry-over from other donors' samples.

The chain is built from TRBV5-6 and TRBJ1-6, with D possibly matching TRBD1 (5 bases). V shed 0 bases and J shed 5 bases, with 9 bases lying between them. CDR1 SGHDT and CDR2 YYEEEE come from the germline V gene. This CDR3 contains 15 residues. The CDR3 DNA reads as TGTGCCAGCAGCTTGGCCGGGACCCATAATTCACCCCTCCACTTT. Its translation is CASSLAGTHNSPLHF. Full variable domain (remainder filled in from reference TRBV5-6 and TRBJ1-6): DAGVTQSPTHLIKTRGQQVTLRCSPKSGHDTVSWYQQALGQGPQFIFQYYEEEERQRGNFPDRFSGHQFPNYSSELNVNALLLGDSALYLCASSLAGTHNSPLHFGNGTRLTVT.

The table lists this clonotype with a few counts. The chain couples TRBV3-1 to TRBJ2-7; 7 nucleotides match TRBD1. CDR1 LGHDT and CDR2 YNNKEL come from the germline V gene (reference sequence). CDR3 size: 14 residues. With V trimmed by 3 bases and J by 2 bases, 4 bases remained unmatched. The chain's CDR3 is CASSQQGVTYEQYF. CDR3 coding DNA: TGTGCCAGCAGCCAGCAGGGGGTTACCTACGAGCAGTACTTC.

This clonotype was observed at least ten times. The chain carries TRBV2 and TRBJ2-3; D possibly corresponds to TRBD2 (5 bases). The germline V gene has CDR1 SNHLY and CDR2 FYNNEI. This CDR3 spans 12 amino acids. V dropped 6 bases and J dropped 4 bases, with 8 bases sitting between them. The CDR3 DNA reads as TGTGCCAGCAGCGAGGGTCCAGATACGCAGTATTTT. This codes for CASSEGPDTQYF.

The V gene is TRBV28, the J gene TRBJ2-3, with 11 bases identical to TRBD2. Trimming removed 5 bases from V and 5 bases from J; junction bases left unmatched: 6. The CDR3 has 15 residues. CDR1 and CDR2 from the germline V gene are MDHEN and SYDVKM. The CDR3 here is CASSPPTSGGDTQYF. CDR3 nucleotides: TGTGCCAGCAGTCCCCCAACTAGCGGGGGAGATACGCAGTATTTT.

This clonotype has a count of ten or more. V gene TRBV9 combines with J gene TRBJ2-1; TRBD1 might be the D (6 bases). This CDR3 spans 14 amino acids. V lost 4 bases to trimming and J lost 7 bases, with 15 bases between them. In germline, CDR1 is SGDLS, CDR2 YYNGEE. Here the CDR3 reads CASSPEGVENEQFF. The CDR3 DNA reads TGTGCCAGCAGCCCAGAGGGGGTAGAGAATGAGCAGTTCTTC.

This clonotype was seen repeatedly, ten times or more. CDR3 DNA: TGTGCCAGCTTGGGTCACACCATATATTTT. It is translated as CASLGHTIYF. The chain has TRBV12-3 or TRBV12-4 and TRBJ1-3; D call uncertain. V lost 8 bases to trimming and J lost 8 bases, with 7 bases between them. This CDR3 contains 10 residues.

The chain has TRBV7-2 and TRBJ1-1; D unresolved. The CDR3 is 14 residues long. From germline, CDR1 is SGHTA and CDR2 FQGNSA. The V end was cut by 1 base, the J end by 5 bases, with 11 bases between. CDR3 sequence reads: CASSLEKVGTEAFF. The CDR3 DNA sequence: TGTGCCAGCAGCTTAGAGAAGGTAGGGACTGAAGCTTTCTTT.

V and J are TRBV27 and TRBJ2-7, with D possibly being TRBD1 (5 bases). The CDR3 consists of 13 residues. V lost 8 bases to trimming and J lost 3 bases, with 14 bases between them. Per germline, CDR1 MNHEY and CDR2 SMNVEV (reference sequence). CDR3 sequence: CASQTTGRYEQYF. CDR3 bases: TGTGCCAGCCAGACAACAGGCCGCTACGAGCAGTACTTC.

V usage is TRBV12-3 or TRBV12-4 and J usage is TRBJ2-1, with no clear D. The CDR3 is made up of 12 amino acids. Trimming took 6 bases from V and 8 from J, leaving 11 bases between them. The CDR3 spells CASSPSRDEQFF. The CDR3 bases are TGTGCCAGCAGCCCTAGTAGGGATGAGCAGTTCTTC.

The gene calls are TRBV5-1 and TRBJ2-5; tentatively, D is TRBD1 (6 bases). CDR3 length: 15 amino acids. Trimming left V 2 bases short and J 5 bases short, with 16 bases between. Germline V CDR1 and CDR2: SGHRS, YFSETQ. The CDR3 nucleotides read TGCGCCAGCAGCTTTTCACAGGGTCGCGTGGAGACCCAGTACTTC. Encoded protein: CASSFSQGRVETQYF.

This clonotype was seen repeatedly, ten times or more. This chain connects TRBV3-1 to TRBJ1-2; D ambiguous. The CDR3 length is 16 residues. The germline V and J ends were trimmed by 0 bases and 5 bases, with 16 bases remaining between them. In germline, CDR1 is LGHDT, CDR2 YNNKEL (reference sequence). The CDR3 loop reads CASSQELPRAQYGYTF. The CDR3, as DNA: TGTGCCAGCAGCCAAGAACTCCCACGGGCGCAGTATGGCTACACCTTC.

In its sample, this clonotype was seen a few times. The J gene is TRBJ1-5, the V gene TRBV5-1; the D is unclear. V was pared by 0 bases and J by 4 bases, with 8 bases between. Germline values: CDR1 SGHRS, CDR2 YFSETQ. The CDR3 spans 14 residues. In nucleotides, the CDR3 is TGCGCCAGCAGCTTGGTGATCTCTAATCAGCCCCAGCATTTT. Its translation: CASSLVISNQPQHF. The variable domain in full, with the rest retrieved from reference TRBV5-1 and TRBJ1-5, is KAGVTQTPRYLIKTRGQQVTLSCSPISGHRSVSWYQQTPGQGLQFLFEYFSETQRNKGNFPGRFSGRQFSNSRSEMNVSTLELGDSALYLCASSLVISNQPQHFGDGTRLSIL.

This sequence joins TRBV5-5 and TRBJ2-7; D is possibly TRBD2 (6 bases). Germline V gene lookup returns CDR1 SGHKS and CDR2 YYEKEE (reference sequence). Trimming left V 0 bases short and J 0 bases short, with 10 bases between. The CDR3 consists of 15 residues. This chain's CDR3 is CASSLVAGSSYEQYF. The CDR3 nucleotides are TGTGCCAGCAGCTTGGTCGCCGGGAGCTCCTACGAGCAGTACTTC.

The table lists this clonotype with many counts. The chain joins TRBV12-3 or TRBV12-4 to TRBJ1-1; 7 bases agree with TRBD1. The CDR3 runs to 14 residues. The J segment lost 5 bases and the V segment lost 3 bases, leaving 6 bases of the junction unmatched. The CDR3 region is CASSFGQARTEAFF. CDR3 DNA sequence: TGTGCCAGCAGTTTCGGACAGGCACGGACTGAAGCTTTCTTT.

This clonotype was detected a few times. V usage is TRBV7-2 and J usage is TRBJ1-2; no clear D. V was pared by 1 base and J by 6 bases, with 12 bases between. Germline CDR1 and CDR2: SGHTA and FQGNSA. The CDR3 extends over 14 amino acids. The CDR3 sequence: CASSLGGSGNGYTF. The CDR3 DNA follows: TGTGCCAGCAGCTTAGGAGGGTCGGGCAATGGCTACACCTTC.

This clonotype was found many times. The chain carries TRBV11-2 and TRBJ2-5, with 10 bases identical to TRBD2. Trimming at V came to 0 bases and at J to 5 bases, leaving 6 bases not matched to a gene. CDR1 and CDR2 (germline): SGHAT, FQNNGV. CDR3 length equals 16 residues. CDR3 loop: CASSLDGGTSAETQYF. The CDR3 DNA is TGTGCCAGCAGCTTAGATGGTGGGACTAGCGCCGAGACCCAGTACTTC.